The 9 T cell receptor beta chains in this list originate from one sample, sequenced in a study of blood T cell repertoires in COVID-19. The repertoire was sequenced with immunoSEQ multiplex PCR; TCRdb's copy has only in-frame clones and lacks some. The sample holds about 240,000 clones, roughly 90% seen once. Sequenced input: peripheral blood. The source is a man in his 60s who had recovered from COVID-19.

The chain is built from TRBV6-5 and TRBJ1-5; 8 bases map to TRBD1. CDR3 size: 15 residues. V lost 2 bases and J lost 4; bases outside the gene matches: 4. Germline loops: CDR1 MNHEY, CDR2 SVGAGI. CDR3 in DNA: TGTGCCAGCAGTTACGATGGACAGGGAAATCAGCCCCAGCATTTT. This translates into CASSYDGQGNQPQHF.

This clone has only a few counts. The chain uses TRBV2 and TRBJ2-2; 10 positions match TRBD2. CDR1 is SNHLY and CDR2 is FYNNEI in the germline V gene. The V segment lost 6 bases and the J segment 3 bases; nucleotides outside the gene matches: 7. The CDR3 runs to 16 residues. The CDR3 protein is CASRGGGLAHTGELFF. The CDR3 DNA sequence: TGTGCCAGCAGAGGGGGGGGACTAGCGCACACCGGGGAGCTGTTTTTT.

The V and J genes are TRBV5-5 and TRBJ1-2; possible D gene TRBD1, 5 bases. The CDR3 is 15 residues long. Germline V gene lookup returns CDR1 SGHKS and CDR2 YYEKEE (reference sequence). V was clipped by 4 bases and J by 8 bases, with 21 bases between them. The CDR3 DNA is TGTGCCAGCAGCCGGCGGGGGGAGTGGTCGAGCGGCTACACCTTC. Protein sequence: CASSRRGEWSSGYTF.

The CDR3 loop reads CASSLRRGSEQYV. The CDR3 region has the DNA TGCGCCAGCAGCCTACGACGAGGGAGCGAGCAGTACGTC. The chain recombines TRBV5-1 with TRBJ2-7; TRBD2 is a possible D gene (5 bases). The CDR3 contains 13 residues. V gave up 4 bases and J gave up 6 bases, with 14 bases separating them. Germline values: CDR1 SGHRS, CDR2 YFSETQ.

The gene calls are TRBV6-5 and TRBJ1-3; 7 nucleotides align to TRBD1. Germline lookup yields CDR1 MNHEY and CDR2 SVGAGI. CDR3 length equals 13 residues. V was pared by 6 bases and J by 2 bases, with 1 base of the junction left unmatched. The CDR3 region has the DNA TGTGCCAGCAGCAGGGGGGCTGGAAACACCATATATTTT. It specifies CASSRGAGNTIYF.

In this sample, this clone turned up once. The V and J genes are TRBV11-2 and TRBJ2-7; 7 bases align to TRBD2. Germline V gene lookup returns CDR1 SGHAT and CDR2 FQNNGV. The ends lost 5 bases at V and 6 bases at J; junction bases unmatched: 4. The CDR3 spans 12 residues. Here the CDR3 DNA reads TGTGCCAGCAGCCGAACTAGCGTCGAGCAGTACTTC. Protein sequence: CASSRTSVEQYF.

CDR3 loop: CATSDWAGGYTGELFF. The CDR3 nucleotides read TGTGCCACCAGTGATTGGGCGGGGGGCTACACCGGGGAGCTGTTTTTT. The chain has TRBV24-1 and TRBJ2-2; TRBD2 matches 8 bases. Germline values: CDR1 KGHDR, CDR2 SFDVKD. V lost 2 bases and J lost 3; bases outside the gene matches: 4. The CDR3 totals 16 residues.

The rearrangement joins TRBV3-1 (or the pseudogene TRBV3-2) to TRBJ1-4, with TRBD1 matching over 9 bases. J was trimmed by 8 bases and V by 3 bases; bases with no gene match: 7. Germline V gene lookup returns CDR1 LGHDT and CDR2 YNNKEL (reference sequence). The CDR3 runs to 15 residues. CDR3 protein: CASSHYGTGNEKLFF. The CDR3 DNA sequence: TGTGCCAGCAGCCACTACGGGACAGGGAACGAAAAACTGTTTTTT.

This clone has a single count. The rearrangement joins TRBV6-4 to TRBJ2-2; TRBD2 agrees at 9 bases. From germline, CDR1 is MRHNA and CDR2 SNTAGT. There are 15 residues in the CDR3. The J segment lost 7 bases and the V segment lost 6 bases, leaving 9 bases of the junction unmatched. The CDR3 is CASSVVAGVHGELFF. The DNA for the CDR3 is TGTGCCAGCAGCGTGGTAGCGGGGGTTCACGGGGAGCTGTTTTTT.